The clone carrying this TCR beta chain was seen only a few times. The target antigen is unknown. TCRdb ran MiXCR on the 5' RACE reads and lists one entry per CDR3 protein. This sample has about 570,000 distinct CDR3 sequences, with roughly 9.9% found just once. J gave up 5 bases and V 7 bases, and 12 bases lay outside the gene matches. In germline, CDR1 is SEHNR, CDR2 FQNEAQ (reference sequence). The CDR3 sequence is 15 residues long. This sample is drawn from a study of identical twins. Study outcomes and limitations: Abundant cord blood beta clonotypes carried fewer insertions; memory repertoires showed none.

A further study also used this sample, focusing on yellow fever vaccine responses in identical twins.

The chain links TRBV7-9 to TRBJ2-7; TRBD1 matches at 9 bases. Source material: PBMCs. This TCR was recovered from a woman aged 18-29 years in good health. CDR3 in amino acids: CASIFRDRDMHEQYF. The CDR3 DNA follows: TGTGCCAGCATCTTCCGGGACAGGGATATGCACGAGCAGTACTTC.